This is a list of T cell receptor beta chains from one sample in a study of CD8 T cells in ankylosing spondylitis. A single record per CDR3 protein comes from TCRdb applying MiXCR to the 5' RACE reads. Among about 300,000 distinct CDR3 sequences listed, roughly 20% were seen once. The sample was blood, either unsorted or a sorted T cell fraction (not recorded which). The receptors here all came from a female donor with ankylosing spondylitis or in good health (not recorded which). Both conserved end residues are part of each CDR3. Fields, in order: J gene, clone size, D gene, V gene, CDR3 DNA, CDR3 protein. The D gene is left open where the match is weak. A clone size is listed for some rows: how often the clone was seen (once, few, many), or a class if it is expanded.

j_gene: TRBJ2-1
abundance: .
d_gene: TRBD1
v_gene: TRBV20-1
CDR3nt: TGCAGTGCGGGAGACAGGGACGGGTACAATGAGCAGTTCTTC
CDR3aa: CSAGDRDGYNEQFF

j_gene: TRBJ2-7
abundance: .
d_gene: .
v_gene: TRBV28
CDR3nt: TGTGCCAGCAGTTTCCATAACAGGGTCGAGCAGTACTTC
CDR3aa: CASSFHNRVEQYF

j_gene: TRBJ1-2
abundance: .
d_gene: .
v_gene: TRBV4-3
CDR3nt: TGCGCCAGCAGCCAAGGCGCGGAAGCTAACTATGGCTACACCTTC
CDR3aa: CASSQGAEANYGYTF

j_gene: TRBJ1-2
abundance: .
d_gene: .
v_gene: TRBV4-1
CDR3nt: TGCGCCAGCAGCCAAGACGTTGAAGGGCAGAGGTACACCTTC
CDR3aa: CASSQDVEGQRYTF

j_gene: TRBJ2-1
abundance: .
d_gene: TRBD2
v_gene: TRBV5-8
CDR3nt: TGTGCCAGCAGCTTCAGGACTAGCGGGAGAGGAGGGGAGCAGTTCTTC
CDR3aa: CASSFRTSGRGGEQFF

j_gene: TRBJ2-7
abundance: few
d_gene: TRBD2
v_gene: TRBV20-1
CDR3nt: TGCAGTGCTAGAGACCTGCAGCGGGGGAGCTCCTACGAGCAGTACTTC
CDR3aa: CSARDLQRGSSYEQYF

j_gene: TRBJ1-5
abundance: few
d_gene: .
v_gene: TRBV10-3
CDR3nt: TGTGCCTCACGGGACCAAAGGGACCAGCCCCAGCATTTT
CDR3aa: CASRDQRDQPQHF

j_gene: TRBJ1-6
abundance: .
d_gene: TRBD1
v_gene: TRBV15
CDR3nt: TGTGCCACCAAGGACAGGGGGCTCAATTCACCCCTCCACTTT
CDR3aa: CATKDRGLNSPLHF

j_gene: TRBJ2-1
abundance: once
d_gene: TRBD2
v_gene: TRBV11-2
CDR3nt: TGTGCCAGCAGCTCTCGATCTGGCGGGAGCCTTTCCTACAATGAGCAGTTCTTC
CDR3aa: CASSSRSGGSLSYNEQFF

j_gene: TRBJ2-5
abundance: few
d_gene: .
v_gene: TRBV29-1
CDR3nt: TGCAGCGTTGGAACCGGGGTTTCCCAAGAGACCCAGTACTTC
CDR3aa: CSVGTGVSQETQYF

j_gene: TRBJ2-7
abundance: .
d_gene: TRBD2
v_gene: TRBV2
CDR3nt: TGTGCCAGCAGTGAAGCGCGGGGGGGCGAGCAGTACTTC
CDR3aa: CASSEARGGEQYF

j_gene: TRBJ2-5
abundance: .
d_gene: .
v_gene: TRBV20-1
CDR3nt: TGCAGTGCTAGAGATAAGGAGACCCAGTACTTC
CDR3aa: CSARDKETQYF

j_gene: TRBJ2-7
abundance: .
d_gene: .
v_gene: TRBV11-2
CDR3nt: TGTGCCAGCAGCCCCGGAGACAGTTCATCCTACGAGCAGTACTTC
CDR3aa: CASSPGDSSSYEQYF

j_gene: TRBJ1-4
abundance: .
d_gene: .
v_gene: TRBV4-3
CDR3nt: TGCGCCAGCAGCCCCCGGACCGGAGGGGAAAAACTGTTTTTT
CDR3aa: CASSPRTGGEKLFF

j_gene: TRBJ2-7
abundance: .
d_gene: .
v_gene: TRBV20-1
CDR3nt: TGCAGTGCCCACCGTTATGCTAATCGATACGAGCAGTACTTC
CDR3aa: CSAHRYANRYEQYF

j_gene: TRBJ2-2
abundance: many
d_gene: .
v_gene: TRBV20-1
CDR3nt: TGCAGTGCTACCTACAGGGTCACCGGGGAGCTGTTTTTT
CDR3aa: CSATYRVTGELFF